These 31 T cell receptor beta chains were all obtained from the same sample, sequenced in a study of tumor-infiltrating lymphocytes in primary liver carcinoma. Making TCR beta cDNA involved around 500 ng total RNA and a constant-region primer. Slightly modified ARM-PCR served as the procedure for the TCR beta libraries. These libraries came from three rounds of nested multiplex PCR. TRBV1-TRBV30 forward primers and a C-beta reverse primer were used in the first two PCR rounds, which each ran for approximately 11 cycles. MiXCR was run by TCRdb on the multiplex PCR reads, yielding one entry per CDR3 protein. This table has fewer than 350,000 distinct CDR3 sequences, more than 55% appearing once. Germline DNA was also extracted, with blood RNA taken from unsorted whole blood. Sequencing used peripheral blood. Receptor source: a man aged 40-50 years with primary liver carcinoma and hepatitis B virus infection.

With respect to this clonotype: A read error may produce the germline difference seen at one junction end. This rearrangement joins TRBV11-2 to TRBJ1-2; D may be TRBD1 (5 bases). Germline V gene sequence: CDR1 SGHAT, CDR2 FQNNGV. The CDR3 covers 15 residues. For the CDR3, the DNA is TGTGCCAACAGCCAAACCGACGGGGCGTACTATGGTTACACCTTC. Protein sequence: CANSQTDGAYYGYTF.

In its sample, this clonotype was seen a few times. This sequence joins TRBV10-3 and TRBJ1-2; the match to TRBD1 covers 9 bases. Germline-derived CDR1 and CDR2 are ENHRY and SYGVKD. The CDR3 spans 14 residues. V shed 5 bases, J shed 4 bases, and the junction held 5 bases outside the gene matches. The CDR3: CAISPGQGLYGYTF. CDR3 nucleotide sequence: TGTGCCATCAGTCCGGGACAGGGCCTCTATGGCTACACCTTC.

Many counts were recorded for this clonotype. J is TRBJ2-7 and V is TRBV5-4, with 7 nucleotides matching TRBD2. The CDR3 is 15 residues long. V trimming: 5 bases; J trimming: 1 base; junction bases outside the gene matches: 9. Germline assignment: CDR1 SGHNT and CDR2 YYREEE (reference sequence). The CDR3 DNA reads TGTGCCAGCAGGCCGACGGGAGGCCCGTCCTACGAGCAGTACTTC. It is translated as CASRPTGGPSYEQYF.

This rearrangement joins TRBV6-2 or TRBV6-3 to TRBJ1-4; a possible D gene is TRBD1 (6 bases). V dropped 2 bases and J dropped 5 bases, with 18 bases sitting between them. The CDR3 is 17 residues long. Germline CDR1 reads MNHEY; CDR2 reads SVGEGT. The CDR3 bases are TGTGCCAGCAGTTACCATCCCTGGGACAACTTGAATGAAAAACTGTTTTTT. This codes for CASSYHPWDNLNEKLFF.

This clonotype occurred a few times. The CDR3: CASSTTGGPYEQYF. CDR3 nucleotides: TGCGCCAGCAGCACCACAGGGGGACCCTACGAGCAGTACTTC. The V call is TRBV5-1, the J call TRBJ2-7; 8 bases fit TRBD1. The junction had 5 bases not matched to a gene; V was cut back by 4 bases and J by 2 bases. The CDR3 has 14 residues. The germline V gene has CDR1 SGHRS and CDR2 YFSETQ.

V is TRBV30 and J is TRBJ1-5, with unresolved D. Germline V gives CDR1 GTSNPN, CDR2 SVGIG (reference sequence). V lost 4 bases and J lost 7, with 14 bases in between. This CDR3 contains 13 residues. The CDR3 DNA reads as TGTGCCTGGACAGTCTCCCCTGGACAGCCCCAGCATTTT. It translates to CAWTVSPGQPQHF.

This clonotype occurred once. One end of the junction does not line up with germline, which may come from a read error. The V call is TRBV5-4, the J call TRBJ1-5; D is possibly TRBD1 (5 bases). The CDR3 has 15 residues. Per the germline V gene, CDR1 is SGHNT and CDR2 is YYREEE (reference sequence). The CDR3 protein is CASSLGTGRNQPQRF. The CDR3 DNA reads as TGTGCCAGCAGCTTGGGAACAGGCCGCAATCAGCCCCAGCGTTTT.

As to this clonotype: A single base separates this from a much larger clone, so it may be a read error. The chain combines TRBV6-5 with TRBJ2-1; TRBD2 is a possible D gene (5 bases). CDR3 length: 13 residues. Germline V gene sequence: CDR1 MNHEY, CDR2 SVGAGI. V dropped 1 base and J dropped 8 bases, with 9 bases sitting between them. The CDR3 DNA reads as TGTGCCAGCAGTTACTATGAGGGCGATGAGCAGTTCTTC. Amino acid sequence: CASSYYEGDEQFF.

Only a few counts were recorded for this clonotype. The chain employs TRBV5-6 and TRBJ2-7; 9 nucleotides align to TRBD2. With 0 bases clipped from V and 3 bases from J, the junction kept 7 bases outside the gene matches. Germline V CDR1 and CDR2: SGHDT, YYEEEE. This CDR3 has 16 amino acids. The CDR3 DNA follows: TGTGCCAGCAGCTTGGTCGGTAGCGGGAGTCACTACGAGCAGTACTTC. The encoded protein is CASSLVGSGSHYEQYF. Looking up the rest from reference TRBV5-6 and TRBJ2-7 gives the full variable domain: DAGVTQSPTHLIKTRGQQVTLRCSPKSGHDTVSWYQQALGQGPQFIFQYYEEEERQRGNFPDRFSGHQFPNYSSELNVNALLLGDSALYLCASSLVGSGSHYEQYFGPGTRLTVT.

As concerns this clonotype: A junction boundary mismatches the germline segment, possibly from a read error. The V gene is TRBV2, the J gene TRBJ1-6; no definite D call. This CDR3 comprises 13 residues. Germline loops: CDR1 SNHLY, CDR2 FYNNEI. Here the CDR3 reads CASSDSYDSPLHF. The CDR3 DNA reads TGTGCCAGCAGTGACTCCTATGATTCACCCCTCCACTTT.

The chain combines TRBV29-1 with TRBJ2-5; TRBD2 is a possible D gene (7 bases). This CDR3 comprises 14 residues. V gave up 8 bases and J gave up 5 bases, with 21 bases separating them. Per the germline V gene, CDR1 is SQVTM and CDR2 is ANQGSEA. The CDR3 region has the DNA TGCAGCTCCCGGGGAGGGGGTTTGAGTGAGACCCAGTACTTC. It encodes CSSRGGGLSETQYF.

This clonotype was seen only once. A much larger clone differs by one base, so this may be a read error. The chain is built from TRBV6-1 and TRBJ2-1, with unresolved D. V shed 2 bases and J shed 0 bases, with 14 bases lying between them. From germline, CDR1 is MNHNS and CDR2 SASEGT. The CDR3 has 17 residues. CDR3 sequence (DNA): TGTGCCAGCAGTGAACTCCCCCAAACGGGCTCCTACAATGAGCAGTTCTTC. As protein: CASSELPQTGSYNEQFF.

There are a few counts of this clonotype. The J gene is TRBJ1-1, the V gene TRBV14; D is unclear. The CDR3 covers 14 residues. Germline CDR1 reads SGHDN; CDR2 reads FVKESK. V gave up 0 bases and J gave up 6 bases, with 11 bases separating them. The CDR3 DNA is TGTGCCAGCAGCCAAGAGGTTTCGGGTTCTGAAGCTTTCTTT. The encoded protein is CASSQEVSGSEAFF.

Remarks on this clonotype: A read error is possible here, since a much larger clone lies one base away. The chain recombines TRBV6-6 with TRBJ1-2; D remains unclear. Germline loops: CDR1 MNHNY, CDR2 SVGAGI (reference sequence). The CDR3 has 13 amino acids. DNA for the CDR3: TGTGCCAGCAGTGCGGCCCGTGTTGATGGCTGCACCTTC. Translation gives CASSAARVDGCTF.

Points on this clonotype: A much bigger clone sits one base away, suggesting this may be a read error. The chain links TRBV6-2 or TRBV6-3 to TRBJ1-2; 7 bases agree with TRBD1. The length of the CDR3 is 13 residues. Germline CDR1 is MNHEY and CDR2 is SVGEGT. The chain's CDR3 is CVSRTTGDYGYTF. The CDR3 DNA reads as TGTGTCAGCAGGACAACAGGGGACTATGGCTACACCTTC.

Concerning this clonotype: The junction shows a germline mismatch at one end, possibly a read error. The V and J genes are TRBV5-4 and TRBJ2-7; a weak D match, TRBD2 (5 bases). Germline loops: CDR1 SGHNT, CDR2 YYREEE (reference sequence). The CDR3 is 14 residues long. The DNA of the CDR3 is TGTGCCAGCAGCTTGGGACTAAGTAAACACGATCACTACTTT. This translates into CASSLGLSKHDHYF.

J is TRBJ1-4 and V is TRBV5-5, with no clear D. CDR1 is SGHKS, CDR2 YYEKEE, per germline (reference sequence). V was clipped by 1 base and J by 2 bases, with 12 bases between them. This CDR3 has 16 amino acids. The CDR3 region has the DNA TGTGCCAGCAGCTTGTCGGGTCATTCGACTAATGAAAAACTGTTTTTT. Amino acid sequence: CASSLSGHSTNEKLFF. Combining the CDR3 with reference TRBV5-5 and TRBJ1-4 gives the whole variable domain DAGVTQSPTHLIKTRGQQVTLRCSPISGHKSVSWYQQVLGQGPQFIFQYYEKEERGRGNFPDRFSARQFPNYSSELNVNALLLGDSALYLCASSLSGHSTNEKLFFGSGTQLSVL.

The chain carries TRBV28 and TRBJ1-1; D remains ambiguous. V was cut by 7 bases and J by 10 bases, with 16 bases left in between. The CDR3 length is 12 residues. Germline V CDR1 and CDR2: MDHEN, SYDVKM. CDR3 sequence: CASMRSEGRAFF. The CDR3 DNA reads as TGTGCCAGCATGAGGTCAGAGGGTCGAGCTTTCTTT.

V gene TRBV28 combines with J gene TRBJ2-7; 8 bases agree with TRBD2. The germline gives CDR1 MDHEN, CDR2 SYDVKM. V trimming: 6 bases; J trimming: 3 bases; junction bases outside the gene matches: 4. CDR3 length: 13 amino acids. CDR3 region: CASRSGSVYEQYF. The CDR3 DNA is TGTGCCAGCAGGAGCGGGAGCGTCTACGAGCAGTACTTC. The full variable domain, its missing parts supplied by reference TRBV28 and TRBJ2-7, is DVKVTQSSRYLVKRTGEKVFLECVQDMDHENMFWYRQDPGLGLRLIYFSYDVKMKEKGDIPEGYSVSREKKERFSLILESASTNQTSMYLCASRSGSVYEQYFGPGTRLTVT.

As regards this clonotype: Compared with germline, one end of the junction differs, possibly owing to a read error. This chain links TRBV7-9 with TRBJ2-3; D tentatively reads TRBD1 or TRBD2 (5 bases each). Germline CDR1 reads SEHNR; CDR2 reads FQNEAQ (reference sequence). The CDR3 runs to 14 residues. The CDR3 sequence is CASSPRDRPDRQYF. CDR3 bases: TGTGCCAGCAGCCCCCGGGACCGCCCAGATAGGCAGTATTTT. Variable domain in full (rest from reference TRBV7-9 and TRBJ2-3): DTGVSQNPRHKITKRGQNVTFRCDPISEHNRLYWYRQTLGQGPEFLTYFQNEAQLEKSRLLSDRFSAERPKGSFSTLEIQRTEQGDSAMYLCASSPRDRPDRQYFGPGTRLTVL.

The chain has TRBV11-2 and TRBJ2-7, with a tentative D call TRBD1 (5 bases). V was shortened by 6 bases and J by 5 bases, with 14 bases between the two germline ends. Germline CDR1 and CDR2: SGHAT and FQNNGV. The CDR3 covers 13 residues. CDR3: CASSQDSLHEQYF. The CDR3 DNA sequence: TGTGCCAGCAGTCAAGACAGCCTCCACGAGCAGTACTTC.

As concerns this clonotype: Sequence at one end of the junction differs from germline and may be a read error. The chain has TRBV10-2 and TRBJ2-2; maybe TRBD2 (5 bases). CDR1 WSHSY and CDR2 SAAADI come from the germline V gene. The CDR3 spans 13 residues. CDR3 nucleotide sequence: TGCGCCAGCAAGAGCGGTTACACCAGGGAGCTGTTTTTT. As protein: CASKSGYTRELFF.

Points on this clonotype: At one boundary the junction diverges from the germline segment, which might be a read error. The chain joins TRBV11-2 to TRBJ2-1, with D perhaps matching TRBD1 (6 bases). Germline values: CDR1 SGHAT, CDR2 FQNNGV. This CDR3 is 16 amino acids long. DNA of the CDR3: TGTGCCAGCAACCCTGGGGGCAGCCGTATTTACAATGAACAGTTCTTC. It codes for CASNPGGSRIYNEQFF.

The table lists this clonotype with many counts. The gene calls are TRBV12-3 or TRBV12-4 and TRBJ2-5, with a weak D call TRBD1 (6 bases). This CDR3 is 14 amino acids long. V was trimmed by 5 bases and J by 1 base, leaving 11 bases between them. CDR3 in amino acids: CASSPTGTQETQYF. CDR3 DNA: TGTGCCAGCAGTCCTACAGGGACCCAAGAGACCCAGTACTTC.

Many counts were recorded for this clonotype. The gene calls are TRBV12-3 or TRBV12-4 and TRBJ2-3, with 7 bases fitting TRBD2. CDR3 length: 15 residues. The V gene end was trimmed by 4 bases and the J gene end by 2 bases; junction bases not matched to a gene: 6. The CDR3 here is CASSSSSGYTDTQYF. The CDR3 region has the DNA TGTGCCAGCAGTTCCTCTAGCGGATACACAGATACGCAGTATTTT.

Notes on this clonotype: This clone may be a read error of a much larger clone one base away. CDR3 sequence reads: CASRATGKGGGKQYF. The CDR3 DNA is TGTGCCAGCAGAGCAACCGGGAAAGGGGGCGGTAAGCAGTACTTC. The V call is TRBV6-2 or TRBV6-3, the J call TRBJ2-7, with TRBD1 identical over 7 bases. Germline trimming cut 6 bases from V and 8 bases from J; bases unmatched to any gene: 16. The CDR3 is made up of 15 amino acids. Germline-derived CDR1 and CDR2 are MNHEY and SVGEGT.

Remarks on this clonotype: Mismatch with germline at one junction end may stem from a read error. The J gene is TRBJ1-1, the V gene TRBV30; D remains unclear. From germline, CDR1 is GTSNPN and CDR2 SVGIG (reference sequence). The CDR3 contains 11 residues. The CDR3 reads CARSGNTEAFF. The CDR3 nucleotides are TGTGCCCGGAGTGGGAACACTGAAGCTTTCTTT.

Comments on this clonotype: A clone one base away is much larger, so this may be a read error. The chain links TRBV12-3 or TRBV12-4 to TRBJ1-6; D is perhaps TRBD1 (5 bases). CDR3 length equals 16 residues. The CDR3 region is CASSHSPRGKSSHLHF. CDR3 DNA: TGTGCCAGCAGTCACTCGCCACGGGGGAAAAGTTCACACCTCCACTTT.

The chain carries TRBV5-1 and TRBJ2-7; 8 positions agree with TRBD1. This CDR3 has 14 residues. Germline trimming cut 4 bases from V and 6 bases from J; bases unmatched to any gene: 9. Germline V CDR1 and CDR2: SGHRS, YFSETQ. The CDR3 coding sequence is TGCGCCAGCAGCCCGACAGGGGCGTCTGGCGAGCAGTACTTC. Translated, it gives CASSPTGASGEQYF.

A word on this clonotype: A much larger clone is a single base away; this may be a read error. The CDR3 protein is CASSRNDHSGNTKAFF. The CDR3 DNA sequence: TGCGCCAGCAGCCGGAACGACCACAGCGGGAACACTAAAGCTTTCTTT. The rearrangement joins TRBV4-1 to TRBJ1-1; D is uncertain. Germline V CDR1 and CDR2: MGHRA, YSYEKL. The CDR3 runs 16 residues.

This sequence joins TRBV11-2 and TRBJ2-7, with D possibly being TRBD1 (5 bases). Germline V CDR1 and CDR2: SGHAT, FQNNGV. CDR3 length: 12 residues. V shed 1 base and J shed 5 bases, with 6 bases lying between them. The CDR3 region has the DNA TGTGCCAGCAGCTTAGTCAGGGACGAGCAGTACTTC. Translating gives CASSLVRDEQYF.